The 4 T cell receptor beta chains reported below all come from one sample, sequenced in a study of follicular helper T cells after annual influenza vaccination. Measured with immunoSEQ multiplex PCR; TCRdb has only the in-frame clones, and not every one. The table has approximately 500 clones, around 83% seen once; the top ten hold 5% to 6.5%. Indicated time point: 2015-2016 season, pre-vaccination. Sequenced material: CXCR5+ CD38+ circulating T follicular helper cells from blood, taken on the day of influenza vaccination. Subset here: circulating Tfh, non-naive CD4+CXCR5+PD-1+ (ICOS+CD38+ or ICOS-CD38-). The receptors were gathered from an adult who received the influenza vaccine.

This chain connects TRBV18 to TRBJ1-1; 12 bases map to TRBD1. Germline V gives CDR1 KGHSH, CDR2 LQKENI. The CDR3 runs 15 residues. V was clipped by 3 bases and J by 5 bases; unmatched bases: 4. CDR3 nucleotide sequence: TGTGCCAGCTCACCGGGACAGGGGGCTAGGACTGAAGCTTTCTTT. Translation gives CASSPGQGARTEAFF.

The V gene is TRBV27, the J gene TRBJ2-1; TRBD2 might be the D (6 bases). This CDR3 has 15 amino acids. Trimming shortened V by 5 bases and J by 3 bases, and 14 bases separated the two germline ends. The germline CDR1 and CDR2 sequences are MNHEY and SMNVEV (reference sequence). As DNA, the CDR3 is TGTGCCAGCAGTCCGCGACTAGTTAGCTACAATGAGCAGTTCTTC. Translation: CASSPRLVSYNEQFF.

This clone has a handful of counts. J is TRBJ1-2 and V is TRBV6-1; D not resolved. Germline V gives CDR1 MNHNS, CDR2 SASEGT. V gave up 2 bases and J gave up 4 bases, with 5 bases separating them. There are 12 residues in the CDR3. The DNA of the CDR3 is TGTGCCAGCAGTGAACAGATCTATGGCTACACCTTC. It yields the protein CASSEQIYGYTF.

The V and J genes are TRBV9 and TRBJ2-7, with D possibly being TRBD1 (6 bases). The germline V and J ends were trimmed by 4 bases and 6 bases, with 14 bases remaining between them. The germline gives CDR1 SGDLS, CDR2 YYNGEE. There are 13 residues in the CDR3. The CDR3 DNA reads as TGTGCCAGCAGCCCGACGCCCAGGGGCGAGCAGTACTTC. Its protein is CASSPTPRGEQYF. Full variable domain (rest looked up from reference TRBV9 and TRBJ2-7): DSGVTQTPKHLITATGQRVTLRCSPRSGDLSVYWYQQSLDQGLQFLIQYYNGEERAKGNILERFSAQQFPDLHSELNLSSLELGDSALYFCASSPTPRGEQYFGPGTRLTVT.